One and the same sample provided the 13 T cell receptor beta chains below, sequenced in a study of CD8+CD57+ T cells in acquired aplastic anemia. According to the study, genomic DNA was the template for TCR beta VDJ and CDR3 profiling. TCRdb recomputed calls from the reads with MiXCR, one row per CDR3 protein. The sample has about 200,000 distinct CDR3 sequences, approximately 65% seen once; the top ten hold 58%. Selection for sequencing was limited to patients who had shown CD8+CD57+ cell expansion by flow cytometry. The sample consisted of sorted CD4+, CD8+, or CD8+CD57+ T cells (not recorded which) from PBMCs. The receptors were sampled from a human donor with aplastic anemia.

The V gene is TRBV6-5, the J gene TRBJ2-5, with D possibly being TRBD2 (6 bases). V shed 5 bases and J shed 5 bases, with 21 bases lying between them. CDR1 and CDR2 from the germline V gene are MNHEY and SVGAGI. The CDR3 is 16 residues long. The DNA for the CDR3 is TGTGCCAGCAGTGAAAATGTGTTGGGGGGACGTGAGACCCAGTACTTC. Residues: CASSENVLGGRETQYF.

The chain employs TRBV14 and TRBJ1-1, with 9 bases matching TRBD1. Per germline, CDR1 SGHDN and CDR2 FVKESK. The CDR3 is 15 residues long. J gave up 11 bases and V 4 bases, and 14 bases lay outside the gene matches. Here the CDR3 reads CASSPWDRDRAGAFF. The CDR3, as DNA: TGTGCCAGCAGCCCGTGGGACCGGGACAGGGCCGGCGCTTTCTTT. Full variable domain (outside the CDR3, taken from reference TRBV14 and TRBJ1-1): EAGVTQFPSHSVIEKGQTVTLRCDPISGHDNLYWYRRVMGKEIKFLLHFVKESKQDESGMPNNRFLAERTGGTYSTLKVQPAELEDSGVYFCASSPWDRDRAGAFFGQGTRLTVV.

This clonotype was counted at least ten times. The chain couples TRBV6-1 to TRBJ2-2; D is perhaps TRBD2 (5 bases). Trimming pared 11 bases from V and 3 bases from J, leaving 7 bases between. The CDR3 length is 11 residues. The germline V gene encodes CDR1 MNHNS and CDR2 SASEGT. The CDR3 DNA reads TGTGCCCTGAGGGACACCGGGGAGCTGTTTTTT. This gives the protein CALRDTGELFF.

The table lists this clonotype with a count of one. J is TRBJ1-6 and V is TRBV5-1; no definite D call. V was trimmed by 0 bases and J by 10 bases, leaving 17 bases between them. Per germline, CDR1 SGHRS and CDR2 YFSETQ. The CDR3 sequence is 16 residues long. In nucleotides, the CDR3 is TGCGCCAGCAGCTTGGAGGGCGGCCAATTAGGATCACCCCTCCACTTT. It is translated as CASSLEGGQLGSPLHF.

J is TRBJ1-3 and V is TRBV7-2; perhaps TRBD1 as D (5 bases). Germline V CDR1 and CDR2: SGHTA, FQGNSA. The CDR3 has 16 amino acids. Trimming left V 5 bases short and J 0 bases short, with 14 bases between. The CDR3 loop reads CASSQRRDSSGNTIYF. The CDR3 DNA is TGTGCCAGCAGCCAACGCAGGGACTCCTCTGGAAACACCATATATTTT.

V gene TRBV7-8 combines with J gene TRBJ2-3; no reliable D call. V dropped 2 bases and J dropped 1 base, with 10 bases sitting between them. This CDR3 comprises 15 residues. Germline loops: CDR1 SGHVS, CDR2 FQNEAQ. CDR3: CASSLTTAGTDTQYF. DNA of the CDR3: TGTGCCAGCAGCTTAACCACGGCTGGCACAGATACGCAGTATTTT.

The rearrangement links TRBV7-9 to TRBJ2-1; D call uncertain. In germline, CDR1 is SEHNR, CDR2 FQNEAQ (reference sequence). The CDR3 totals 15 residues. Deletions cut 2 bases from V and 9 bases from J, with 17 bases between. The CDR3 protein is CASSLPDSFKGEQFF. CDR3 sequence (DNA): TGTGCCAGCAGCTTACCAGACTCGTTCAAGGGTGAGCAGTTCTTC.

CDR3: CAVGRLVGELFF. For the CDR3, the DNA is TGTGCAGTGGGTAGATTGGTCGGGGAGCTGTTTTTT. The gene calls are TRBV6-6 and TRBJ2-2, with unresolved D. The CDR3 consists of 12 residues. The germline V gene encodes CDR1 MNHNY and CDR2 SVGAGI (reference sequence).

The chain combines TRBV10-3 with TRBJ1-3, with D possibly TRBD1 on 6 matching bases. Between the trimmed V and J ends, which lost 8 bases and 0 bases, there was a span of 20 bases. The CDR3 totals 17 residues. Germline-derived CDR1 and CDR2 are ENHRY and SYGVKD. Written as DNA, the CDR3 is TGTGCCATCGCGCGTCGGGATACAGGGTCCTCTGGAAACACCATATATTTT. Translation: CAIARRDTGSSGNTIYF.

The chain links TRBV7-3 to TRBJ2-1; D gene ambiguous. The V gene's germline CDR1 is SGHTA and CDR2 FQGTGA. Trimming shortened V by 7 bases and J by 7 bases, and 8 bases separated the two germline ends. The CDR3 totals 11 residues. Written as DNA, the CDR3 is TGTGCCAGCACCCTCGAGAATGAGCAGTTCTTC. This gives the protein CASTLENEQFF.

This sequence joins TRBV5-4 and TRBJ2-3; D is unclear. Germline loops: CDR1 SGHNT, CDR2 YYREEE (reference sequence). V dropped 4 bases and J dropped 2 bases, with 5 bases sitting between them. The CDR3 is made up of 12 amino acids. For the CDR3, the DNA is TGTGCCAGCAGCCCTGTCACAGATACGCAGTATTTT. It encodes CASSPVTDTQYF. Based on the CDR3 plus reference TRBV5-4 and TRBJ2-3, the full variable domain is ETGVTQSPTHLIKTRGQQVTLRCSSQSGHNTVSWYQQALGQGPQFIFQYYREEENGRGNFPPRFSGLQFPNYSSELNVNALELDDSALYLCASSPVTDTQYFGPGTRLTVL.

A few counts support this clonotype. The chain links TRBV2 to TRBJ2-3; the match to TRBD2 covers 11 bases. Germline CDR1 reads SNHLY; CDR2 reads FYNNEI. Germline trimming cut 7 bases from V and 4 bases from J; bases unmatched to any gene: 13. The CDR3 consists of 17 residues. The CDR3 loop reads CASNSLAGGRSADTQYF. The DNA of the CDR3 is TGTGCCAGCAACAGCTTAGCGGGGGGGCGGAGTGCAGATACGCAGTATTTT.

This clonotype was observed a handful of times. One base away lies a much larger clone, so this may be a sequencing read error. This rearrangement joins TRBV6-4 to TRBJ1-5; 9 bases match TRBD1. The CDR3 consists of 16 residues. Germline V gene lookup returns CDR1 MRHNA and CDR2 SNTAGT. CDR3 sequence: CTSRWTGANSNQPQHF. For the CDR3, the DNA is TGTACCAGCAGATGGACAGGGGCTAATAGCAATCAGCCCCAGCATTTT.